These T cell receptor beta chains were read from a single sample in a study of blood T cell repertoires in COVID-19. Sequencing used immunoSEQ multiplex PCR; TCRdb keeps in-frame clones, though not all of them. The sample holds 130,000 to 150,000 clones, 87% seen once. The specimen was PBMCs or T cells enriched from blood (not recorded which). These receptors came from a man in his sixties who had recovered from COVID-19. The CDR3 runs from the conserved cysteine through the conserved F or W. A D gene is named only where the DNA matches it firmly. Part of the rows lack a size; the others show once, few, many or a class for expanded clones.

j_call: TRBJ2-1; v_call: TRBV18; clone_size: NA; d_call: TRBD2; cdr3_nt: TGTGCCAGCTCCCTCGGACTAGCGGAGTACAATGAGCAGTTCTTC; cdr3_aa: CASSLGLAEYNEQFF
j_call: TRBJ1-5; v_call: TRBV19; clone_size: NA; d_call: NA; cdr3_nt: TGTGCCAGTAGTATAATTACGGGGAATAGCAATCAGCCCCAGCATTTT; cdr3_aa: CASSIITGNSNQPQHF
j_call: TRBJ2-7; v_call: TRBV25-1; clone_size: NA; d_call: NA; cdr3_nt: TGTGCCAGCAGTGGGGGGGACAGCTCCTACGAGCAGTACTTC; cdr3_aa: CASSGGDSSYEQYF
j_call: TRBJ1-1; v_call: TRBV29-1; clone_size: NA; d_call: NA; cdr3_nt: TGCAGCGTTGAAGTCGCGGCTTTGAACACTGAAGCTTTCTTT; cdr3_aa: CSVEVAALNTEAFF
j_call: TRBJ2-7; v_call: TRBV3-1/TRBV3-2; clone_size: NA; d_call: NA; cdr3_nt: TGTGCCAGCAGCCAAGATCTTAGCTACGAGCAGTACTTC; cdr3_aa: CASSQDLSYEQYF
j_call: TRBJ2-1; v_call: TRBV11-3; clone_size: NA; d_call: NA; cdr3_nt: TGTGCCAGCAGCTTATCTAGCGCGGGCGCTAACAATGAGCAGTTCTTC; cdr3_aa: CASSLSSAGANNEQFF
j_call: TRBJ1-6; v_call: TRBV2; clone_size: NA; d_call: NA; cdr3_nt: TGTGCCAGCAAGTTGGGGCTTAATTCACCCCTCCACTTT; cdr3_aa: CASKLGLNSPLHF
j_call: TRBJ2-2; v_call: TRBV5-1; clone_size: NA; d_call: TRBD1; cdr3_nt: TGCGCCAGCAGCCGGACAGGGGAAACCGGGGAGCTGTTTTTT; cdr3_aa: CASSRTGETGELFF
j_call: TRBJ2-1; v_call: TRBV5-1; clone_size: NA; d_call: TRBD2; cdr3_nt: TGCGCCAGCAGCCCGGGACTAGCGGGGGGGCCGTTTGAGCAGTTCTTC; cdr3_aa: CASSPGLAGGPFEQFF
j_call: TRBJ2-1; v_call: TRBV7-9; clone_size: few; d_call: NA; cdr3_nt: TGTGCCAGCAGCTCCAACAGGAGAAATAAAGACAATGAGCAGTTCTTC; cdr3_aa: CASSSNRRNKDNEQFF
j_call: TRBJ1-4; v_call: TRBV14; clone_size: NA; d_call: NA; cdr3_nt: TGTGCCAGCAGCCAAGGAGTATTAGTCGAGGAAAAACTGTTTTTT; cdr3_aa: CASSQGVLVEEKLFF
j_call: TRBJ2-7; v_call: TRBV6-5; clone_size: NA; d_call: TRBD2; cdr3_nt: TGTGCCAGCAACCGTAGCGGGAGAGGCAGTGAGCAGTACTTC; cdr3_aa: CASNRSGRGSEQYF
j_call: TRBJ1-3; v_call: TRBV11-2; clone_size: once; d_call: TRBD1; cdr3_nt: TGTGCCAGCAGCCCGCCCCTCCGGGACAGCTCTGGAAACACCATATATTTT; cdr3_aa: CASSPPLRDSSGNTIYF
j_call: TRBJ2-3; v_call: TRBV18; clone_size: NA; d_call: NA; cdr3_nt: TGTGCCAGCTCACCTCCCAGTTCAGATACGCAGTATTTT; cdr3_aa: CASSPPSSDTQYF
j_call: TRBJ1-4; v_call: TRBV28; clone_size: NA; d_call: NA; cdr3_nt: TGTGCCAGCAGTTCCCCGGGGGGCGGTAATGAAAAACTGTTTTTT; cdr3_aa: CASSSPGGGNEKLFF
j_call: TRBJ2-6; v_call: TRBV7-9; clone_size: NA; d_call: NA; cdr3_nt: TGTGCCTGCGAAAGTCCCTCTGGGGCCAACGTCCTGACTTTC; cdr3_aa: CACESPSGANVLTF
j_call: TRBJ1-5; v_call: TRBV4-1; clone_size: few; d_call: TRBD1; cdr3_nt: TGCGCCAGCAGCCGCGACAGGGACTTTCAGCCCCAGCATTTT; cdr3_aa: CASSRDRDFQPQHF
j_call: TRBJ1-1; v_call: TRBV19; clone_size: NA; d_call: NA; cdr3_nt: TGTGCCAGCCTCCCGGGAGGGATGGAGGGAACTGAAGCTTTCTTT; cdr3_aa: CASLPGGMEGTEAFF
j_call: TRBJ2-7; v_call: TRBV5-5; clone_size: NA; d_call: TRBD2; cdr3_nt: TGTGCCAGCAGCGATGGGACTAGCGGGAGTTTCTCCTACGAGCAGTACTTC; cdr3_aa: CASSDGTSGSFSYEQYF
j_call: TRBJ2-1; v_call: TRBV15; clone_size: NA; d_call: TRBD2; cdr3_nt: TGTGCCACCAGCAACGGGGGGACTAGCTACTTCTTC; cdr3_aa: CATSNGGTSYFF
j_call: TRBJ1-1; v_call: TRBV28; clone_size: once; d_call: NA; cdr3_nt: TGTGCCAGCAGTTCTATAACGGCGGGTAGGACTGAAGCTTTCTTT; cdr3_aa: CASSSITAGRTEAFF
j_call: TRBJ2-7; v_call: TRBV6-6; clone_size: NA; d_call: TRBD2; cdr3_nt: TGTGCCAGCAGTCGGATAGGGACTAGCGGGAGGACATACGAGCAGTACTTC; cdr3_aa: CASSRIGTSGRTYEQYF
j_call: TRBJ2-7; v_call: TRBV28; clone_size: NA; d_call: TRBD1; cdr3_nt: TGTGCCAGCACCCGACGACAGGGGGCCCTCGAGCAGTACTTC; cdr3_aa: CASTRRQGALEQYF
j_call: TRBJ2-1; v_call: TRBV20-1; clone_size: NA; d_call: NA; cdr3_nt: TGCAGTGCTGGTTTGAGGGTGCAGTTCTTC; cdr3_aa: CSAGLRVQFF
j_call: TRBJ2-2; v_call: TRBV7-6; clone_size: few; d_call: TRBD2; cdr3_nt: TGTGCCAGCAGCTTAATTCTGTCAGGGGGACTAGCAACCACCGGGGAGCTGTTTTTT; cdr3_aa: CASSLILSGGLATTGELFF
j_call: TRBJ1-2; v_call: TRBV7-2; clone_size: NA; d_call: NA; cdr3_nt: TGTGCCAGCAGCTTTGCCCAGAACTATGGCTACACCTTC; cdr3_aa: CASSFAQNYGYTF
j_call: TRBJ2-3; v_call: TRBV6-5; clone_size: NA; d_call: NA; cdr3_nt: TGTGCCAGCAATAGGGGAGATACGCAGTATTTT; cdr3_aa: CASNRGDTQYF
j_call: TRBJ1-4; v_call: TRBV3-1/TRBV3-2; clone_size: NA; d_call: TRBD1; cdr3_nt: TGTGCCAGCAGCCACCGACAGGGGGCCTTTGAAAAACTGTTTTTT; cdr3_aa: CASSHRQGAFEKLFF
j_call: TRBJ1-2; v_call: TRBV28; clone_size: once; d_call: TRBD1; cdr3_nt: TGTGCCAGCAGTTTCGGGGCCAGGGGGGACTATGGCTACACCTTC; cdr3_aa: CASSFGARGDYGYTF
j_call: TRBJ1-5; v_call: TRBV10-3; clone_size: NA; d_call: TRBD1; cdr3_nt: TGTGCCATCAGCGATGGACAGGGAAATCAGCCCCAGCATTTT; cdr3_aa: CAISDGQGNQPQHF
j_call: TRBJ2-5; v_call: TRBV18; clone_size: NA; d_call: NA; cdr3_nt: TGTGCCAGCTCATCCCGGGAGACCCAGTACTTC; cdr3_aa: CASSSRETQYF
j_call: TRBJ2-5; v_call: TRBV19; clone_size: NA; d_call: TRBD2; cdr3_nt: TGTGCCAGTAGTTCGTGGGGTCTAGCGGGGCATCCTGGGACCCAGTACTTC; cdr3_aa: CASSSWGLAGHPGTQYF
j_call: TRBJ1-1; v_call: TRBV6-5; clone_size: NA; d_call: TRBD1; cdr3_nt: TGTGCCAGCAGGGGGACAGGAAGGAACACTGAAGCTTTCTTT; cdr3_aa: CASRGTGRNTEAFF
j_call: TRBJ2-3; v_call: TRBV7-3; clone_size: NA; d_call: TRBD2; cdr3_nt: TGTGCCAGCAGCTCAGGACTAGCGGGAGGGACAGATACGCAGTATTTT; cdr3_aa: CASSSGLAGGTDTQYF
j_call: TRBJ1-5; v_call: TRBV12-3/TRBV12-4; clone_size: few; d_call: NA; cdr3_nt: TGTGCCAGCAAAGACAGTGGCAATCAGCCCCAGCATTTT; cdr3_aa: CASKDSGNQPQHF
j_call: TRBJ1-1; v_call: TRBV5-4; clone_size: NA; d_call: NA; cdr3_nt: TGTGCCAGCAGCTCGGAGGGGCATGAAGCTTTCTTT; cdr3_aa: CASSSEGHEAFF
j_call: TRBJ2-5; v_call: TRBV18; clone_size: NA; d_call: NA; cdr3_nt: TGTGCCAGCTCACCATTAGGGGCGCAAGAGACCCAGTACTTC; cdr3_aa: CASSPLGAQETQYF
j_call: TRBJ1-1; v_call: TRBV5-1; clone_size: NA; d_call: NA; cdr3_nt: TGCGCCAGCAGCGGGGGCACGGACACTGAAGCTTTCTTT; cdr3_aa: CASSGGTDTEAFF
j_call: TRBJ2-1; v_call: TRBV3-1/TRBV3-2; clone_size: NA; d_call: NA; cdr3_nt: TGTGCCAGCAGCCAAGGGCGGTACAATGAGCAGTTCTTC; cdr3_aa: CASSQGRYNEQFF
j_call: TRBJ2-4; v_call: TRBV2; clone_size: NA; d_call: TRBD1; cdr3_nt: TGTGCCAGCAGGCCCCGGACAGGGGCAAAAAACATTCAGTACTTC; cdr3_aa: CASRPRTGAKNIQYF
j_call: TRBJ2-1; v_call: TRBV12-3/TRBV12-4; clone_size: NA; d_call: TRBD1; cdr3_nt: TGTGCCAGCAACTCCAGGGGGCATGAGCAGTTCTTC; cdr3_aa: CASNSRGHEQFF